This T cell receptor beta chain derives from a study of T-cell reconstitution after alpha-beta-depleted transplantation in children. There are many counts of this clonotype. Using unique molecular identifiers, the investigators prepared the TCRbeta library. Via MiXCR, TCRdb re-called the PCR reads, giving one row per CDR3 protein. The sample includes approximately 340,000 distinct CDR3 sequences, about a tenth of them seen just once. The CDR3 consists of 16 residues. Germline V gene lookup returns CDR1 LGHNA and CDR2 YNFKEQ. V lost 0 bases and J lost 2, with 14 bases in between. The clonotype originates from a human donor who donated a stem cell graft to a child with acute lymphoblastic leukemia. This sequence joins TRBV4-2 and TRBJ2-7, with D maybe TRBD2 (6 bases). This material consisted of PBMCs from the stem cell graft donor, taken from the stem cell graft. The DNA for the CDR3 is TGTGCCAGCAGCCAAGATTTCACCGGGACTGCCTACGAGCAGTACTTC. As protein: CASSQDFTGTAYEQYF.